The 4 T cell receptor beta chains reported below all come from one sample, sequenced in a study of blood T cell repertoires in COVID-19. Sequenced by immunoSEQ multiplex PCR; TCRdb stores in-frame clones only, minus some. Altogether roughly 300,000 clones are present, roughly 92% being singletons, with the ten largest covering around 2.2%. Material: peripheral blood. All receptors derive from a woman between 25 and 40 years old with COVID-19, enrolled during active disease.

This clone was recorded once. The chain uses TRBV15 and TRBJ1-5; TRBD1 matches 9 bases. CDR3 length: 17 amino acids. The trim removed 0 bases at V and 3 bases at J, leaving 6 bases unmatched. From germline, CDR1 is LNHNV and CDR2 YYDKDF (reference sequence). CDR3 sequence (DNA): TGTGCCACCAGCAGAGATTCAGGACAGGGGAACAATCAGCCCCAGCATTTT. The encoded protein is CATSRDSGQGNNQPQHF.

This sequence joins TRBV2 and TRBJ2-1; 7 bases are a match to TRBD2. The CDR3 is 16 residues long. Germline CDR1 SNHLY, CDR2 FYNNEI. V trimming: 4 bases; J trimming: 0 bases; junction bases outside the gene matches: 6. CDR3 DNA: TGTGCCAGCAGTGTCGCGGGGGTCAGCTCCTACAATGAGCAGTTCTTC. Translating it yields CASSVAGVSSYNEQFF.

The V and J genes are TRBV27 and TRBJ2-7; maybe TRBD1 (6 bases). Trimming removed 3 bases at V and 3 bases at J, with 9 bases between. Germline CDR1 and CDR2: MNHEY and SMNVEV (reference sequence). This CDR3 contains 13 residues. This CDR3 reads CASSFGQNYEQYF. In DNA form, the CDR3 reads TGTGCCAGCAGTTTTGGACAGAACTACGAGCAGTACTTC.

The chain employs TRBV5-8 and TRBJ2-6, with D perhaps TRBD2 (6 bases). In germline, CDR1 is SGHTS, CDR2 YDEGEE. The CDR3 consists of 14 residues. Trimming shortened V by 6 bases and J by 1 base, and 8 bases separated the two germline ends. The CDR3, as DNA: TGTGCCAGCACCGGGGGTTCTGGGGCCAACGTCCTGACTTTC. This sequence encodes CASTGGSGANVLTF.